This section outlines one T cell receptor (beta chain) sequence together with its context. The CDR3 sequence is 11 residues long. Looked up from germline, CDR1 is SGHNT and CDR2 is YYREEE (reference sequence). Authors' processing steps: Reference gene primers were amplified, and this amplification served to estimate nucleated cell counts. The data were produced by immunoSEQ multiplex PCR, yet TCRdb's version contains in-frame clones alone and is incomplete. The DNA gave D and trimming, while V, J and clone size come from that table. The sample consists of about 120,000 clones, over 75% of them appearing once. This specimen belongs to a study of blood T cell repertoires in COVID-19. The wider study: Collection of acute and convalescent COVID-19 samples took place in the United States, Italy and Spain. PBMCs, B-cell-depleted T cells, or T cells were the source of the cDNA or gDNA that made up the material.

The receptor comes from a human donor with active COVID-19. The donor label of this sample is uncertain. Sample: peripheral blood. This chain uses TRBV5-4 with TRBJ2-2; D gene ambiguous. CDR3 sequence: CPGSGTGELFF. Written as DNA, the CDR3 is TGTCCAGGTAGTGGCACCGGGGAGCTGTTTTTT.